The rows below give T cell receptor beta chains drawn from one sample of a study of blood T cell repertoires in COVID-19. Method: immunoSEQ multiplex PCR; TCRdb's copy keeps in-frame clones and lacks some. The table shows 300,000 to 350,000 clones, with 85% to 90% occurring only once. Material for sequencing was PBMCs or T cells enriched from blood (not recorded which). Receptor source: a woman aged 30 to 39 who had been exposed to COVID-19. Both conserved end residues are part of each CDR3. The D gene is left open where the match is weak.

v_gene	j_gene	d_gene	len	CDR3aa
TRBV29-1	TRBJ1-2	-	13	CSVEGGPYYGYTF
TRBV14	TRBJ2-1	-	13	CASSQPSYNEQFF
TRBV25-1	TRBJ2-1	-	13	CASSSSAYNEQFF
TRBV5-1	TRBJ2-3	TRBD2	16	CASSLRGGRGSDTQYF
TRBV7-2	TRBJ1-4	-	14	CASSPGHPNEKLFF
TRBV7-9	TRBJ2-7	-	14	CASSLSGGPYEQYF
TRBV3-1/TRBV3-2	TRBJ2-1	-	16	CASSQDWGQGYNEQFF
TRBV18	TRBJ1-5	TRBD1	13	CASSGTGNQPQHF
TRBV19	TRBJ2-3	-	11	CASSIQDTQYF
TRBV7-3	TRBJ1-2	-	13	CASSFGQGSGYTF
TRBV28	TRBJ1-2	-	15	CASSFSGGGDYGYTF
TRBV30	TRBJ1-4	-	12	CAWSGLEEKLFF
TRBV6-2/TRBV6-3	TRBJ1-2	TRBD1	15	CASSLQWTGGYGYTF
TRBV6-1	TRBJ2-1	TRBD2	16	CASSEILVGLAHEQFF
TRBV11-2	TRBJ2-3	TRBD2	15	CASSAGLAEPQARYF
TRBV7-9	TRBJ2-1	TRBD2	18	CASSLPTRTSGRADEQFF
TRBV5-4	TRBJ2-6	-	20	CASSSGTGVPPRSGANVLTF
TRBV28	TRBJ2-7	-	13	CASIRGSTYEQYF
TRBV5-4	TRBJ2-5	TRBD2	15	CASSFLAGGSETQYF
TRBV19	TRBJ2-2	-	13	CASGPAGTGELFF
TRBV2	TRBJ1-2	-	14	CASSDVGTIYGYTF
TRBV12-3/TRBV12-4	TRBJ1-2	-	13	CASTSRGANGYTF
TRBV12-3/TRBV12-4	TRBJ2-5	-	13	CASSRSGLETQYF
TRBV5-1	TRBJ2-7	-	15	CASSYSGILSYEQYF
TRBV28	TRBJ2-2	-	14	CASSNGQNTGELFF
TRBV12-5	TRBJ2-7	-	11	CASGLTYEQYF
TRBV4-2	TRBJ2-1	TRBD2	16	CASTFRRSGSYNEQFF
TRBV27	TRBJ2-7	-	15	CASSFSQVSSYEQYF
TRBV19	TRBJ2-7	TRBD2	15	CASSNLAGGTYEQYF
TRBV14	TRBJ2-1	-	17	CASSQVRALSSYNEQFF
TRBV3-1/TRBV3-2	TRBJ2-1	-	13	CASSQGTGNEQFF
TRBV9	TRBJ1-6	TRBD1	14	CASSAGTANSPLHF
TRBV6-6	TRBJ1-5	-	17	CASSRSRGGVGNQPQHF
TRBV7-2	TRBJ2-1	TRBD2	16	CASSYHGRVPNNEQFF
TRBV7-3	TRBJ2-7	-	16	CASSLSGTEDPSEQYF
TRBV6-2/TRBV6-3	TRBJ2-1	TRBD2	16	CASSYAGTTPYNEQFF
TRBV19	TRBJ1-2	-	12	CASTQESYGYTF
TRBV12-3/TRBV12-4	TRBJ1-2	-	12	CASSSGGDGYTF
TRBV14	TRBJ1-3	TRBD1	18	CASSQRDSRIHWGNTIYF
TRBV27	TRBJ1-6	-	17	CASSSIPGISYNSPLHF
TRBV29-1	TRBJ1-3	-	12	CSARSSGNTIYF
TRBV6-4	TRBJ1-1	-	15	CASSDWGRGHTEAFF
TRBV27	TRBJ2-1	-	14	CASSLGDSNNEQFF
TRBV10-3	TRBJ1-1	-	14	CAISESIGGGRGFF
TRBV28	TRBJ1-3	-	17	CASRGGTAGLAGNTIYF
TRBV19	TRBJ2-7	TRBD2	11	CASTAGVEQYF
TRBV24-1	TRBJ2-1	-	14	CATSDWRQGSEQFF
TRBV6-5	TRBJ2-7	TRBD1	12	CASNRGLYEQYF
TRBV5-1	TRBJ2-7	-	10	CASGEYEQYF
TRBV5-1	TRBJ2-7	-	17	CASSLVLGGRKSYEQYF
TRBV15	TRBJ1-3	-	17	CATSRVPQGYSGNTIYF
TRBV4-2	TRBJ2-3	TRBD2	16	CASSQLAGTSADTQYF
TRBV5-1	TRBJ2-7	-	12	CASSLVAGEQYF
TRBV28	TRBJ2-7	-	13	CASSLPLLGEQYF
TRBV28	TRBJ2-1	TRBD2	17	CASSLTGLAGGPPEQFF
TRBV9	TRBJ1-1	-	13	CASSSGRNTEAFF
TRBV7-3	TRBJ2-7	-	12	CASSPDYFEQYF
TRBV21-1	TRBJ2-7	-	15	CASTYRGRLGYEQYF
TRBV28	TRBJ1-5	-	15	CASSFLLGVNQPQHF
TRBV7-8	TRBJ1-5	-	15	CASSLDGESNQPQHF